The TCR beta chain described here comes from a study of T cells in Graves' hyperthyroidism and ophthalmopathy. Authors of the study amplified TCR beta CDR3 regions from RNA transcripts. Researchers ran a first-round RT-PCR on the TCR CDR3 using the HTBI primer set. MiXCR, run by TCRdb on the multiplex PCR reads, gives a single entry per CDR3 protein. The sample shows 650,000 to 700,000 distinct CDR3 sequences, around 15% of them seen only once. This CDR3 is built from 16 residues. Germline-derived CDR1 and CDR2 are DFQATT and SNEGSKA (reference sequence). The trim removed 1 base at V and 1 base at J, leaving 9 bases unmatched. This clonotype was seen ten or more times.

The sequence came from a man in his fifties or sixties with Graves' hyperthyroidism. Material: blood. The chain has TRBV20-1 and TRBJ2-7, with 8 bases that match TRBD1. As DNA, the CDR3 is TGCAGTGCTAGAGGGTCCCAGGGGGCGATTTCCTACGAGCAGTACTTC. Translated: CSARGSQGAISYEQYF.